This paragraph covers one T cell receptor beta chain sequence. Other DNA sequences in the same sample also yield this CDR3. This sample stems from a study of shared clonotypes between healthy human individuals. The V gene's germline CDR1 is SEHNR and CDR2 FQNEAQ (reference sequence). Trimming left V 6 bases short and J 0 bases short, with 10 bases between. CDR3 length: 14 amino acids. Partitioning of CD4+ cells yielded a CD45RA+ naive subset and a CD45RA-negative memory subset. TCRdb's copy holds only in-frame clones and misses some; the assay was immunoSEQ multiplex PCR. The sample contains 2 million to 3 million clones, approximately 93% of which appear only once.

What was sequenced was naive CD4+ T cells from PBMCs. Subset of the sample: CD45RA+ positively selected. This rearrangement joins TRBV7-9 to TRBJ2-3, with a possible D match to TRBD2 (5 bases). This receptor was identified in a man aged 18 to 35 in good health. Some clones in this sample may be carry-over from other donors' samples. CDR3 amino acids: CASSQSGSTDTQYF. CDR3 DNA sequence: TGTGCCAGCAGTCAAAGCGGTAGCACAGATACGCAGTATTTT. The full variable domain, with the rest looked up from reference TRBV7-9 and TRBJ2-3, is DTGVSQNPRHKITKRGQNVTFRCDPISEHNRLYWYRQTLGQGPEFLTYFQNEAQLEKSRLLSDRFSAERPKGSFSTLEIQRTEQGDSAMYLCASSQSGSTDTQYFGPGTRLTVL.